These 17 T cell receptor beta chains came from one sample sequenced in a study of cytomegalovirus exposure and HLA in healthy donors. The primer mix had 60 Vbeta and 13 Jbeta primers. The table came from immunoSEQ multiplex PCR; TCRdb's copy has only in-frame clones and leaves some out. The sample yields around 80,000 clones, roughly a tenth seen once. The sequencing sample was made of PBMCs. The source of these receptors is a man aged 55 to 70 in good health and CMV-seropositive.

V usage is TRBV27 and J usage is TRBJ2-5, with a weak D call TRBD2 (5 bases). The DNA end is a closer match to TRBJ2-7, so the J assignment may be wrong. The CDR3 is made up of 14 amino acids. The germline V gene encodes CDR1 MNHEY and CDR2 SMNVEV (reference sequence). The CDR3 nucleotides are TGTGCCAGCAGTTTAACGGGGTCCCGGATCGAGCAGTACTTC. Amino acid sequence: CASSLTGSRIEQYF.

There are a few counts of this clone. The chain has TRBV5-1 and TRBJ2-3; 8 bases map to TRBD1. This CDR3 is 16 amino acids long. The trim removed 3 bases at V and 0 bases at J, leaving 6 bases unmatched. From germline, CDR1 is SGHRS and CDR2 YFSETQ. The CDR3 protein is CASSSGQDLSTDTQYF. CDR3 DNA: TGCGCCAGCAGCTCGGGACAGGACTTAAGCACAGATACGCAGTATTTT.

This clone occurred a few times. The CDR3 is CASSYWTSGSYEQYF. For the CDR3, the DNA is TGTGCCAGCAGCTACTGGACTAGCGGAAGCTACGAGCAGTACTTC. The chain recombines TRBV5-4 with TRBJ2-7, with 10 bases matching TRBD2. V shed 3 bases, J shed 3 bases, and the junction held 6 bases outside the gene matches. The CDR3 is made up of 15 amino acids. Germline values: CDR1 SGHNT, CDR2 YYREEE (reference sequence). Looking up the rest from reference TRBV5-4 and TRBJ2-7 gives the full variable domain: ETGVTQSPTHLIKTRGQQVTLRCSSQSGHNTVSWYQQALGQGPQFIFQYYREEENGRGNFPPRFSGLQFPNYSSELNVNALELDDSALYLCASSYWTSGSYEQYFGPGTRLTVT.

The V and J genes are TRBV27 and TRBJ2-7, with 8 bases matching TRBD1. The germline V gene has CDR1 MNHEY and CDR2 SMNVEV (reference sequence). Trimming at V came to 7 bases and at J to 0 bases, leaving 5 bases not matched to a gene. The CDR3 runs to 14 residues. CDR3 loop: CASTLTGGSYEQYF. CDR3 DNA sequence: TGTGCCAGCACCCTTACAGGGGGCTCCTACGAGCAGTACTTC.

Here the CDR3 DNA reads TGTGCCTGGAGAGAAGGGATGGGAAGGGGTAATCAGCCCCAGCATTTT. Its protein product is CAWREGMGRGNQPQHF. This chain uses TRBV30 with TRBJ1-5, with D possibly matching TRBD1 (5 bases). This CDR3 contains 16 residues. CDR1 is GTSNPN and CDR2 is SVGIG in the germline V gene (reference sequence). V lost 3 bases, J lost 4 bases, and 19 bases lay in between.

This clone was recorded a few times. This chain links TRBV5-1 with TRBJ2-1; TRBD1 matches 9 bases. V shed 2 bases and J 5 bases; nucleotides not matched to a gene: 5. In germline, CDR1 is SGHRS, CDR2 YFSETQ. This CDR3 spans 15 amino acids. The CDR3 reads CASSFGTGSHNEQFF. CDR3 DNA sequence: TGCGCCAGCAGCTTCGGGACAGGGTCCCACAATGAGCAGTTCTTC. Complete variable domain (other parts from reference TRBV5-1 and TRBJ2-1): KAGVTQTPRYLIKTRGQQVTLSCSPISGHRSVSWYQQTPGQGLQFLFEYFSETQRNKGNFPGRFSGRQFSNSRSEMNVSTLELGDSALYLCASSFGTGSHNEQFFGPGTRLTVL.

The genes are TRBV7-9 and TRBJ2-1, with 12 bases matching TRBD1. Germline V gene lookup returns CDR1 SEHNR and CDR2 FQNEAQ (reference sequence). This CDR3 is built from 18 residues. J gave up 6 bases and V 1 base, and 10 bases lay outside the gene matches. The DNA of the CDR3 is TGTGCCAGCAGCTTAGGGCTCGGGACAGGGGGCATCGGCAATGAGCAGTTCTTC. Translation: CASSLGLGTGGIGNEQFF.

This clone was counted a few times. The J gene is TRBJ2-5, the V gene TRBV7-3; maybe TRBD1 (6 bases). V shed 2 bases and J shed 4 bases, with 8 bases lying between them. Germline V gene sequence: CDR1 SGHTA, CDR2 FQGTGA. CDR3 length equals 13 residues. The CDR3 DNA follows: TGTGCCAGCAGCTTAGTCAGGGGAGAGACCCAGTACTTC. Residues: CASSLVRGETQYF.

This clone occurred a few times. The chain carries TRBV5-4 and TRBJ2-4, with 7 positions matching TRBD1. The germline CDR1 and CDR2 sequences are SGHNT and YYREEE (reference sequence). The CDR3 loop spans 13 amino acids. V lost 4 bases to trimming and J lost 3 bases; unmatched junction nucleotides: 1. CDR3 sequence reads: CASSGTDKNIQYF. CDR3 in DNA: TGTGCCAGCAGCGGGACAGACAAAAACATTCAGTACTTC. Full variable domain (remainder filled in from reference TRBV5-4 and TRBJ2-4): ETGVTQSPTHLIKTRGQQVTLRCSSQSGHNTVSWYQQALGQGPQFIFQYYREEENGRGNFPPRFSGLQFPNYSSELNVNALELDDSALYLCASSGTDKNIQYFGAGTRLSVL.

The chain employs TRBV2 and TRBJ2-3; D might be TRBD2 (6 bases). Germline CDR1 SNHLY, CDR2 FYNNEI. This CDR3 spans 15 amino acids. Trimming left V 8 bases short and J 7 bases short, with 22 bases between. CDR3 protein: CASRREAGPYNTQYF. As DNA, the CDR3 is TGTGCCAGCCGCCGGGAAGCGGGTCCTTATAATACGCAGTATTTT.

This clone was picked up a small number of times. The CDR3, as DNA: TGTGCCAGTAGTATAAGCGGGCAGAGCGGGAATACGCAGTATTTT. This codes for CASSISGQSGNTQYF. This chain joins TRBV19 and TRBJ2-3, with 7 nucleotides matching TRBD2. CDR3 length: 15 amino acids. In germline, CDR1 is LNHDA, CDR2 SQIVND (reference sequence). With V trimmed by 2 bases and J by 7 bases, 9 bases remained unmatched.

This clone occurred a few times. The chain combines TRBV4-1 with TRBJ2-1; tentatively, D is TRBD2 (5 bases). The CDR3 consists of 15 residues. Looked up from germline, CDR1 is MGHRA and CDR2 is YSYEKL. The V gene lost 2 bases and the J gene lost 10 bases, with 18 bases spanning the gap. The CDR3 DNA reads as TGCGCCAGCAGCCAATGGGAACTAGGAGGCGAAGAGCAGTTCTTC. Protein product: CASSQWELGGEEQFF.

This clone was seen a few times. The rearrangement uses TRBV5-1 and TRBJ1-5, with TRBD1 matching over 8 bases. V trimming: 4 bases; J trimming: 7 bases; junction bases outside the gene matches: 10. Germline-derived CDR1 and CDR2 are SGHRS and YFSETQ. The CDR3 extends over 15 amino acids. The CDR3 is CASSPMTGEHQPQHF. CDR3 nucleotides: TGCGCCAGCAGCCCCATGACAGGGGAGCACCAGCCCCAGCATTTT.

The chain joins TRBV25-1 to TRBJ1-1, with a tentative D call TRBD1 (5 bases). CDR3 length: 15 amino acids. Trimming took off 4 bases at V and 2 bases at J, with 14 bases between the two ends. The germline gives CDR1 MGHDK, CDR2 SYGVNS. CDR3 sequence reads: CASSGPAGHNTEAFF. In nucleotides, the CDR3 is TGTGCCAGCAGTGGCCCGGCAGGGCATAACACTGAAGCTTTCTTT.

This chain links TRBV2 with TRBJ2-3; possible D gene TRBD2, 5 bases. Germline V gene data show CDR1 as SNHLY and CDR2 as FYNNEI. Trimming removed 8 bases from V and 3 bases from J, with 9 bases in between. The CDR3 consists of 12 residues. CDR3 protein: CASGPGTDTQYF. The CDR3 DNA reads TGTGCCAGCGGGCCGGGGACAGATACGCAGTATTTT.

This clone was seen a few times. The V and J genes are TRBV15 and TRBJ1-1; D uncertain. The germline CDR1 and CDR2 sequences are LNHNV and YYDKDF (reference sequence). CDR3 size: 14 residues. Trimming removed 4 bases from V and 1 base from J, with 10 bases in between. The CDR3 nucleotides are TGTGCCACCAGCACCCTGATAGAGAACACTGAAGCTTTCTTT. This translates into CATSTLIENTEAFF.

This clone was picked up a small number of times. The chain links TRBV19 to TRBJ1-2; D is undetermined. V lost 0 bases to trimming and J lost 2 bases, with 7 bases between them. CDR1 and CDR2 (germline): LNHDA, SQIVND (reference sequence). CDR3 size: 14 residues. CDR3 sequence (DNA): TGTGCCAGTAGTATAGACAGGATAAACTATGGCTACACCTTC. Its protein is CASSIDRINYGYTF.